The 2 T cell receptor beta chains listed next were all sequenced from one sample in a study of T cell responses to AZD1222 COVID-19 vaccine. The table came from immunoSEQ multiplex PCR; TCRdb's copy has only in-frame clones and leaves some out. The table includes roughly 84,000 clones, 70% to 90% detected once. The sample in question was peripheral blood, obtained on day 0 of AZD1222 vaccination. The source is an adult in good health.

The chain combines TRBV7-3 with TRBJ2-1; the match to TRBD2 covers 13 bases. Germline CDR1 is SGHTA and CDR2 is FQGTGA. J was trimmed by 8 bases and V by 5 bases; bases with no gene match: 21. CDR3 size: 20 residues. CDR3 nucleotides: TGTGCCAGCAGCCCCAAGGTGGGGACTCGCGGACTAGCGGGAGCACATGAGCAGTTCTTC. This translates into CASSPKVGTRGLAGAHEQFF.

The chain links TRBV5-1 to TRBJ2-1, with 9 bases that match TRBD2. Germline V gives CDR1 SGHRS, CDR2 YFSETQ. Unmatched junction bases numbered 5, after V lost 4 bases and J lost 0 bases. The CDR3 has 16 residues. In nucleotides, the CDR3 is TGCGCCAGCAGCCCGACTAGCGGTTCCTCCTACAATGAGCAGTTCTTC. Residues: CASSPTSGSSYNEQFF.